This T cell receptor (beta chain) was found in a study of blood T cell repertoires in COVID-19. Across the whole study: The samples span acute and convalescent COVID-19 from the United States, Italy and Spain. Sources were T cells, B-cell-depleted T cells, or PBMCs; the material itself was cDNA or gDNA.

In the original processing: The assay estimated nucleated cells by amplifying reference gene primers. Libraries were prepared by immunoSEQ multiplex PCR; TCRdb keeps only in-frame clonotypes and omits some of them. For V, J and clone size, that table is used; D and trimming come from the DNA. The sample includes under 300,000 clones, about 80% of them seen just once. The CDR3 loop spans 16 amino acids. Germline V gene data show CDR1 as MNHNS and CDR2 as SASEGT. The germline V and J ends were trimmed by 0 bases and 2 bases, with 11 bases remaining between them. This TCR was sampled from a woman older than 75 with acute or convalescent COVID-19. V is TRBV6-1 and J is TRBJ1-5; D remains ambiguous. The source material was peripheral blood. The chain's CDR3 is CASSEASPGGNQPQHF. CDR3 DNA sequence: TGTGCCAGCAGTGAAGCCAGTCCCGGGGGCAATCAGCCCCAGCATTTT.